This T cell receptor beta chain came from a study of cytomegalovirus exposure and HLA in healthy donors. Study-wide background: An earlier analysis identified more than 95 million unique TCR beta sequences in 150 million to 200 million T cells.

To note about this clone: Its antigen remains unidentified.

Germline values: CDR1 MGHRA, CDR2 YSYEKL. J was trimmed by 3 bases and V by 1 base; bases with no gene match: 5. The CDR3 covers 15 residues. 60 Vbeta and 13 Jbeta primers were used in PCR. The repertoire was sequenced with immunoSEQ multiplex PCR; TCRdb's copy has only in-frame clones and lacks some. This table has about 130,000 clones, around 80% appearing once. Study-level findings and limits: TCR beta V- and J-gene trimming was later associated with a missense DCLRE1C variant. Per published reports, the classifier diagnosed cytomegalovirus status with high specificity and sensitivity. In a later analysis, the majority of CMV-associated beta chains seemingly showed HLA restriction.

The TCR was taken from a man aged 25 to 40 in good health and CMV-seropositive. The genes are TRBV4-1 and TRBJ1-1, with 7 bases fitting TRBD1. Sequenced material: PBMCs. The CDR3, as DNA: TGCGCCAGCAGCCAAGTGCAGGGGGTTTACACTGAAGCTTTCTTT. As protein: CASSQVQGVYTEAFF.